The T cell receptor (beta chain) described here comes from a study of cytomegalovirus exposure and HLA in healthy donors. Overall study context: From 150 million to 200 million T cells, an earlier analysis saw roughly 110 million unique TCR beta sequences. The study's findings and limits: The study assumed roughly uniform donor sequencing depth for presence/absence analyses. Later analysis suggested most CMV-associated TCR beta chains were HLA-restricted.

V lost 6 bases and J lost 1; bases outside the gene matches: 3. Germline assignment: CDR1 ENHRY and CDR2 SYGVKD. This CDR3 region has 14 residues. PCR used 60 Vbeta primers and 13 Jbeta primers. Assay: immunoSEQ multiplex PCR; the TCRdb copy retains only in-frame clones and omits some. The sample includes 200,000 or so clones, over 60% of them seen just once. The table lists this clone with a count of one. Its antigen is as yet unknown. The sequenced material came from PBMCs. The receptor's source is a woman aged 25-40 years in good health and CMV-seropositive. V and J are TRBV10-3 and TRBJ2-7; 10 bases match TRBD1. CDR3 loop: CAISGQGGSYEQYF. CDR3 nucleotides: TGTGCCATCAGCGGACAGGGGGGGTCCTACGAGCAGTACTTC.